The 22 T cell receptor beta chains presented below share a single source sample, sequenced in a study of blood T cell repertoires in COVID-19. Profiled with immunoSEQ multiplex PCR; TCRdb holds only in-frame clones, not every one. Here the sample spans about 300,000 clones, 88% being singletons. Sequencing was carried out using peripheral blood. The receptors derive from a woman in her 30s with COVID-19, enrolled during active disease.

The CDR3 sequence: CASTGGLTNEKLFF. In nucleotides, the CDR3 is TGTGCCAGCACGGGGGGCTTGACTAATGAAAAACTGTTTTTT. This sequence joins TRBV2 and TRBJ1-4, with D possibly TRBD1 on 6 matching bases. CDR3 size: 14 residues. Germline CDR1 reads SNHLY; CDR2 reads FYNNEI. V dropped 7 bases and J dropped 2 bases, with 11 bases sitting between them.

V is TRBV5-1 and J is TRBJ2-2; D is ambiguous. CDR1 and CDR2 from the germline V gene are SGHRS and YFSETQ. The CDR3 is made up of 14 amino acids. V was trimmed by 0 bases and J by 8 bases, leaving 11 bases between them. This CDR3 reads CASSLGVPVGELFF. DNA of the CDR3: TGCGCCAGCAGCTTGGGAGTCCCCGTGGGGGAGCTGTTTTTT.

The chain employs TRBV5-1 and TRBJ1-2; D is possibly TRBD1 (5 bases). CDR1 and CDR2 (germline): SGHRS, YFSETQ. The CDR3 is made up of 16 amino acids. The V end was cut by 0 bases, the J end by 2 bases, with 14 bases between. As DNA, the CDR3 is TGCGCCAGCAGCTTGGTCCAGGGCCCGACGAACTATGGCTACACCTTC. Amino acids: CASSLVQGPTNYGYTF.

This sequence joins TRBV4-2 and TRBJ1-4; 7 positions agree with TRBD1. V was pared by 3 bases and J by 12 bases, with 7 bases of the junction left unmatched. CDR3 length: 13 amino acids. Germline-derived CDR1 and CDR2 are LGHNA and YNFKEQ. The CDR3 sequence is CASSQEQGRQLFF. For the CDR3, the DNA is TGTGCCAGCAGCCAGGAACAGGGGAGGCAACTGTTTTTT.

V and J are TRBV6-6 and TRBJ1-1; no reliable D call. Trimming removed 6 bases from V and 6 bases from J, with 8 bases in between. The CDR3 consists of 11 residues. Germline lookup yields CDR1 MNHNY and CDR2 SVGAGI (reference sequence). CDR3 nucleotides: TGTGCCAGCAGAGCGCTCCCTGAAGCTTTCTTT. Protein sequence: CASRALPEAFF.

The V and J genes are TRBV24-1 and TRBJ2-5, with D unresolved. Trimming left V 4 bases short and J 1 base short, with 9 bases between. CDR1 KGHDR and CDR2 SFDVKD come from the germline V gene. CDR3 length equals 14 residues. The CDR3 DNA is TGTGCCACCAGTGAACCGGGTTCCCAAGAGACCCAGTACTTC. Translating gives CATSEPGSQETQYF.

The chain combines TRBV10-3 with TRBJ1-3; no reliable D call. With 3 bases removed from V and 0 bases from J, the gap between germline ends came to 12 bases. From germline, CDR1 is ENHRY and CDR2 SYGVKD. The CDR3 consists of 16 residues. The CDR3 nucleotides are TGTGCCATCAGTGATAATCCCCCCTCCTCTGGAAACACCATATATTTT. It encodes CAISDNPPSSGNTIYF.

This sequence joins TRBV6-5 and TRBJ1-5; TRBD1 aligns across 7 bases. J was trimmed by 4 bases and V by 8 bases; bases with no gene match: 5. CDR1 is MNHEY, CDR2 SVGAGI, per germline. This CDR3 region has 13 residues. CDR3 residues: CASLLQGNQPQHF. The CDR3 DNA sequence: TGTGCCAGCCTCCTACAGGGGAATCAGCCCCAGCATTTT.

V and J are TRBV20-1 and TRBJ1-5, with D tentatively TRBD1 (5 bases). Germline V gene data show CDR1 as DFQATT and CDR2 as SNEGSKA (reference sequence). The CDR3 extends over 15 amino acids. V lost 3 bases and J 1 base, leaving 13 bases between the germline ends. The chain's CDR3 is CSASLQGPSNQPQHF. CDR3 nucleotides: TGCAGTGCTAGTCTCCAGGGTCCCAGCAATCAGCCCCAGCATTTT.

The chain combines TRBV4-2 with TRBJ1-2, with TRBD1 matching over 7 bases. CDR1 and CDR2 from the germline V gene are LGHNA and YNFKEQ. V lost 3 bases to trimming and J lost 0 bases; unmatched junction nucleotides: 7. The CDR3 loop spans 16 amino acids. CDR3 nucleotide sequence: TGTGCCAGCAGCCACTCCGGACAGGTAGCTAACTATGGCTACACCTTC. It specifies CASSHSGQVANYGYTF.

This chain connects TRBV28 to TRBJ2-2; weak D call: TRBD2 (6 bases). Germline CDR1 is MDHEN and CDR2 is SYDVKM. The length of the CDR3 is 16 residues. V lost 6 bases, J lost 1 base, and 15 bases lay in between. CDR3 nucleotide sequence: TGTGCCAGCAGGCCGGGACTTTTTTTGAACACCGGGGAGCTGTTTTTT. This translates into CASRPGLFLNTGELFF.

The chain recombines TRBV6-2 or TRBV6-3 with TRBJ1-1, with no clear D. Deletions cut 8 bases from V and 0 bases from J, with 13 bases between. CDR1 and CDR2 (germline): MNHEY, SVGEGT. The CDR3 is 14 residues long. The CDR3 sequence: CASGLANMNTEAFF. CDR3 in DNA: TGTGCCAGCGGTTTGGCAAACATGAACACTGAAGCTTTCTTT.

V and J are TRBV10-3 and TRBJ2-1; a possible D gene is TRBD2 (5 bases). V lost 11 bases to trimming and J lost 6 bases, with 14 bases between them. The CDR3 is made up of 12 amino acids. The germline V gene encodes CDR1 ENHRY and CDR2 SYGVKD. This CDR3 is CAVSGNFNEQFF. CDR3 DNA sequence: TGTGCCGTTTCCGGGAATTTCAATGAGCAGTTCTTC.

This clone was counted between two and nine times. The J gene is TRBJ1-6, the V gene TRBV11-2, with D perhaps TRBD1 (6 bases). CDR3 length: 15 amino acids. V was trimmed by 4 bases and J by 7 bases, leaving 14 bases between them. CDR1 and CDR2 (germline): SGHAT, FQNNGV. The CDR3 protein is CASSYPGDYNSPLHF. CDR3 sequence (DNA): TGTGCCAGCAGCTACCCAGGGGACTACAATTCACCCCTCCACTTT. The full variable domain, with the rest looked up from reference TRBV11-2 and TRBJ1-6, is EAGVAQSPRYKIIEKRQSVAFWCNPISGHATLYWYQQILGQGPKLLIQFQNNGVVDDSQLPKDRFSAERLKGVDSTLKIQPAKLEDSAVYLCASSYPGDYNSPLHFGNGTRLTVT.

The CDR3 loop reads CASSRGPNYGYTF. CDR3 coding DNA: TGTGCCAGCAGCCGCGGCCCTAACTATGGCTACACCTTC. The chain couples TRBV11-2 to TRBJ1-2, with D hard to call. The CDR3 is 13 amino acids. The germline V and J ends were trimmed by 5 bases and 0 bases, with 7 bases remaining between them. CDR1 and CDR2 from the germline V gene are SGHAT and FQNNGV.

This chain connects TRBV11-3 to TRBJ2-1; 8 bases agree with TRBD2. V was clipped by 3 bases and J by 4 bases; unmatched bases: 2. The CDR3 length is 14 residues. CDR1 is SGHNT and CDR2 is YENEEA in the germline V gene. CDR3 sequence reads: CASSLRGVYNEQFF. The CDR3, as DNA: TGTGCCAGCAGCTTGCGGGGGGTTTACAATGAGCAGTTCTTC.

V gene TRBV5-1 combines with J gene TRBJ2-1, with D possibly matching TRBD1 (5 bases). This CDR3 spans 14 amino acids. V was clipped by 0 bases and J by 8 bases, with 12 bases between them. From germline, CDR1 is SGHRS and CDR2 YFSETQ. CDR3 nucleotide sequence: TGCGCCAGCAGCTTGGAAGGGGATTGGGATGAGCAGTTCTTC. It codes for CASSLEGDWDEQFF.

In its sample, this clone was seen once. This sequence joins TRBV21-1 and TRBJ2-2; the table names TRBD1, a call not compared with the DNA. TRBV21-1 is recorded as a pseudogene. The CDR3 is 14 amino acids. The CDR3 reads CASSTGQNTGELFF. In nucleotides, the CDR3 is TGTGCCAGCAGCACGGGACAGAACACCGGGGAGCTGTTTTTT.

This clone was picked up a small number of times. This chain uses TRBV19 with TRBJ1-3, with D hard to call. The length of the CDR3 is 13 residues. Trimming pared 9 bases from V and 0 bases from J, leaving 9 bases between. From germline, CDR1 is LNHDA and CDR2 SQIVND (reference sequence). The CDR3 region has the DNA TGTGCCAGCGGGAGATACTCTGGAAACACCATATATTTT. Translating it yields CASGRYSGNTIYF.

The chain uses TRBV5-1 and TRBJ1-1; TRBD1 matches 9 bases. Germline CDR1 is SGHRS and CDR2 is YFSETQ. Unmatched junction bases numbered 7, after V lost 3 bases and J lost 4 bases. The CDR3 sequence is 15 residues long. The CDR3 DNA reads as TGCGCCAGCAGCTACGGACAGGGGTATAGCACTGAAGCTTTCTTT. It codes for CASSYGQGYSTEAFF.

The rearrangement links TRBV5-1 to TRBJ1-3; D not certain. This CDR3 contains 12 residues. Germline CDR1 is SGHRS and CDR2 is YFSETQ. Between the trimmed V and J ends, which lost 4 bases and 3 bases, there was a span of 5 bases. CDR3 in DNA: TGCGCCAGCAGCGGGAGTGGAAACACCATATATTTT. It is translated as CASSGSGNTIYF.

The rearrangement uses TRBV2 and TRBJ2-1, with 7 bases fitting TRBD2. The germline V gene has CDR1 SNHLY and CDR2 FYNNEI. The V gene end was trimmed by 7 bases and the J gene end by 4 bases; junction bases not matched to a gene: 16. The CDR3 is 17 amino acids. DNA for the CDR3: TGTGCCAGCAAGAGTGGCTCCCTTGGGGGGGGGTACAATGAGCAGTTCTTC. This translates into CASKSGSLGGGYNEQFF.